The 14 T cell receptor beta chains below come from one sample, sequenced in a study of regulatory T cells in long-lasting Graves disease. Arm-PCR with iRepertoire HTBI primers amplified the CDR3 regions for these TCR beta libraries. MiXCR, applied by TCRdb to the multiplex PCR reads, yields one record per CDR3 protein. Among hundreds of thousands of distinct CDR3 sequences, over 15% were seen once, and the ten largest hold 30%. Noted time point: newly diagnosed GD, antithyroid drugs for less than 3 months. Construction of the TCR library relied on RNA isolated from PBMCs. The sample also formed part of further work on T cells in Graves' hyperthyroidism and ophthalmopathy.

Sequenced material: peripheral blood mononuclear cells (PBMCs), taken at new diagnosis, from a patient treated with antithyroid drugs. Receptors originate from a man between 35 and 55 years old with Graves disease.

J is TRBJ2-7 and V is TRBV12-3 or TRBV12-4; 10 positions agree with TRBD1. Gene TRBJ2-3 matches the end of the DNA better, so the J call may be wrong. The length of the CDR3 is 15 residues. This CDR3 reads CASSEDRGHPDTQYF. The CDR3 DNA sequence: TGTGCCAGCAGTGAAGACAGGGGGCACCCAGATACGCAGTATTTT.

This clonotype was recorded at least ten times. V usage is TRBV6-2 or TRBV6-3 and J usage is TRBJ2-5; 12 bases map to TRBD1. V shed 6 bases, J shed 4 bases, and the junction held 9 bases outside the gene matches. Germline V gene data show CDR1 as MNHEY and CDR2 as SVGEGT. The CDR3 is 16 residues long. The CDR3 bases are TGTGCCAGCAGCAGGGACAGGGGGCGAAGTAGAGAGACCCAGTACTTC. This sequence encodes CASSRDRGRSRETQYF.

This clonotype has only a few counts. The gene calls are TRBV30 and TRBJ2-3; tentative D call: TRBD2 (6 bases). Trimming took 2 bases from V and 3 from J, leaving 15 bases between them. The CDR3 has 15 amino acids. Germline CDR1 is GTSNPN and CDR2 is SVGIG (reference sequence). CDR3 sequence (DNA): TGTGCCTGGAGTAAACAGGCAGGGAGGACAGATACGCAGTATTTT. Translation gives CAWSKQAGRTDTQYF. Full variable domain (outside the CDR3, taken from reference TRBV30 and TRBJ2-3): SQTIHQWPATLVQPVGSPLSLECTVEGTSNPNLYWYRQAAGRGLQLLFYSVGIGQISSEVPQNLSASRPQDRQFILSSKKLLLSDSGFYLCAWSKQAGRTDTQYFGPGTRLTVL.

V gene TRBV5-1 combines with J gene TRBJ2-2, with 8 bases identical to TRBD1. CDR1 and CDR2 (germline): SGHRS, YFSETQ. Germline trimming cut 7 bases from V and 6 bases from J; bases unmatched to any gene: 8. This CDR3 comprises 14 residues. The CDR3 here is CASGQGGSAGELFF. CDR3 bases: TGCGCCAGCGGACAGGGTGGTTCAGCCGGGGAGCTGTTTTTT.

This clonotype was seen at least ten times. The rearrangement joins TRBV2 to TRBJ2-7; 7 nucleotides line up with TRBD1. J lost 3 bases, V lost 7 bases, and 3 bases had no gene match. From germline, CDR1 is SNHLY and CDR2 FYNNEI. This CDR3 is built from 12 residues. The CDR3 nucleotides read TGTGCCAGCAACCAGGGGGTCTACGAGCAGTACTTC. This translates into CASNQGVYEQYF.

A single count supports this clonotype. The chain has TRBV12-3 or TRBV12-4 and TRBJ1-2; D gene ambiguous. V shed 3 bases and J shed 7 bases, with 6 bases lying between them. The CDR3 runs 11 residues. The CDR3 DNA reads as TGTGCCAGCAGTTTCACGGGTGGCTACACCTTC. It translates to CASSFTGGYTF.

This clonotype has ten or more counts. The chain is built from TRBV7-8 and TRBJ2-7; D may correspond to TRBD1 or TRBD2 (5 bases each). In germline, CDR1 is SGHVS, CDR2 FQNEAQ. The CDR3 length is 15 residues. Deletions cut 2 bases from V and 1 base from J, with 12 bases between. CDR3 region: CASSLRGRASYEQYF. The CDR3, as DNA: TGTGCCAGCAGCTTACGGGGCAGGGCGTCCTACGAGCAGTACTTC.

This clonotype occurred many times. The V gene is TRBV7-2, the J gene TRBJ2-2, with TRBD1 as a possible D gene (6 bases). Germline CDR1 and CDR2: SGHTA and FQGNSA. Between the trimmed V and J ends, which lost 7 bases and 4 bases, there was a span of 13 bases. The CDR3 totals 14 residues. The CDR3 loop is CASTPGHLTGELFF. The CDR3 DNA follows: TGTGCCAGCACCCCGGGACACCTCACCGGGGAGCTGTTTTTT.

This clonotype was seen a handful of times. V is TRBV7-3 and J is TRBJ1-2; the match to TRBD1 covers 8 bases. The CDR3 is made up of 15 amino acids. Trimming took 0 bases from V and 5 from J; bases not matched to a gene: 5. Looked up from germline, CDR1 is SGHTA and CDR2 is FQGTGA. The CDR3 bases are TGTGCCAGCAGCTTAACGGGGGACAGGATTTATGGCTACACCTTC. Amino acids: CASSLTGDRIYGYTF.

This clonotype was picked up a small number of times. This chain connects TRBV29-1 to TRBJ2-5, with D maybe TRBD1 (6 bases). Deletions cut 6 bases from V and 7 bases from J, with 21 bases between. CDR3 length: 14 amino acids. CDR1 and CDR2 (germline): SQVTM, ANQGSEA. This chain's CDR3 is CSVAGQSPTGTQYF. The CDR3 DNA follows: TGCAGCGTCGCAGGACAGTCCCCTACGGGGACCCAGTACTTC.

This clonotype showed up many times. The V and J genes are TRBV28 and TRBJ1-1; TRBD1 might be the D (5 bases). Trimming left V 0 bases short and J 11 bases short, with 10 bases between. The CDR3 totals 12 residues. Germline CDR1 is MDHEN and CDR2 is SYDVKM. The CDR3 nucleotides read TGTGCCAGCAGTTTATGGGGGGTTGAGGCTTTCTTT. Its translation: CASSLWGVEAFF.

V gene TRBV5-1 combines with J gene TRBJ1-6; 7 nucleotides line up with TRBD1. The germline CDR1 and CDR2 sequences are SGHRS and YFSETQ. The CDR3 totals 15 residues. V lost 1 base to trimming and J lost 6 bases; unmatched junction nucleotides: 4. This CDR3 reads CASSLFGQVNSPLHF. The CDR3 nucleotides are TGCGCCAGCAGCTTGTTCGGACAGGTTAATTCACCCCTCCACTTT.

This clonotype was found once. With a much larger clone just one base away, this may be a read error. The rearrangement uses TRBV30 and TRBJ2-5, with D perhaps matching TRBD1 (6 bases). The DNA matches TRBJ2-7 better at its end, which makes the J call doubtful. Germline lookup yields CDR1 GTSNPN and CDR2 SVGIG (reference sequence). CDR3 length equals 14 residues. CDR3 nucleotide sequence: TGTGCCTGGAACCGGGGCAGGGGTTCCTACGAGCAGTACTTC. Protein sequence: CAWNRGRGSYEQYF.

This clonotype showed up many times. The genes are TRBV4-1 and TRBJ2-2; 11 bases map to TRBD2. V was pared by 4 bases and J by 4 bases, with 5 bases of the junction left unmatched. The CDR3 extends over 16 amino acids. CDR1 and CDR2 (germline): MGHRA, YSYEKL. CDR3 amino acids: CASSRGGLAATGELFF. In DNA form, the CDR3 reads TGCGCCAGCAGCCGCGGGGGACTAGCGGCCACCGGGGAGCTGTTTTTT.